This T cell receptor beta chain emerged from a study of blood T cell repertoires in COVID-19. The wider study: The United States, Italy and Spain were the sources of the acute and convalescent COVID-19 samples. PBMCs, B-cell-depleted T cells, or T cells were the source of the cDNA or gDNA that made up the material.

This clone was detected only a few times. The germline V gene has CDR1 LNHDA and CDR2 SQIVND (reference sequence). V lost 7 bases, J lost 0 bases, and 13 bases stayed unmatched. The CDR3 loop spans 18 amino acids. Study processing details: Reference gene primer amplification gave estimated nucleated cell counts. Clones were sequenced by immunoSEQ multiplex PCR, and TCRdb holds only the in-frame ones, with some missing. The V and J calls and clone size were taken over from that table, and D and trimming were inferred from the DNA. The table includes about 250,000 clones, 83% detected once. The sequence was obtained from a middle-aged man with active or convalescent COVID-19. This chain joins TRBV19 and TRBJ1-4, with TRBD1 matching 8 bases. The sequencing input was peripheral blood. CDR3 DNA sequence: TGTGCCAGTAAGGCGCAGGGGGCAGTTTCTGCAACTAATGAAAAACTGTTTTTT. Translated, it gives CASKAQGAVSATNEKLFF.